This T cell receptor beta chain was observed in a study of blood T cell repertoires in COVID-19. The assay was immunoSEQ multiplex PCR, and TCRdb's table has in-frame clones only and misses some. The sample consists of more than 95,000 clones, 75% to 90% of them appearing once. Trimming removed 0 bases from V and 8 bases from J, with 14 bases in between. Looked up from germline, CDR1 is MNHEY and CDR2 is SVGAGI. The CDR3 consists of 15 residues. The V call is TRBV6-5, the J call TRBJ1-5; D is ambiguous. Material: peripheral blood. The source is a woman of 80 years or more with COVID-19, enrolled during active disease. The chain's CDR3 is CASSYSPGTGEPQHF. The CDR3 nucleotides are TGTGCCAGCAGTTACTCCCCAGGAACGGGAGAGCCCCAGCATTTT.